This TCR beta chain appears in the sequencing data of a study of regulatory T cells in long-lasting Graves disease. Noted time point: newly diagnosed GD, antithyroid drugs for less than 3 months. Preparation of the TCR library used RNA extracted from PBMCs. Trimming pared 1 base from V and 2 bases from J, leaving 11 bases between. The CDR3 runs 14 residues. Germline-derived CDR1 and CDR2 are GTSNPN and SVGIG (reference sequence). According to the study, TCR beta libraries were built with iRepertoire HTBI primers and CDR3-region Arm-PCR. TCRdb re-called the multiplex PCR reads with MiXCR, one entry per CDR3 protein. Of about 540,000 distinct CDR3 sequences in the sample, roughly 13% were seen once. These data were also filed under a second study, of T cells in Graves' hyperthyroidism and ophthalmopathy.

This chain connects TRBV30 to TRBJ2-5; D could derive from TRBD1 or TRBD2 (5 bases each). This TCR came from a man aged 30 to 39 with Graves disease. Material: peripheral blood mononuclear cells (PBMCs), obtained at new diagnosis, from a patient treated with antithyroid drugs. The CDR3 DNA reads TGTGCCTGGAGTGGTCTTGGGGGACAAGAGACCCAGTACTTC. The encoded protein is CAWSGLGGQETQYF.